Sequencing of this T cell receptor beta chain was carried out in a study of metastatic and nonmetastatic thyroid tumors. Study-wide context: Patients with malignant and benign thyroid disease provided blood and tumor or nodule tissue, whose repertoires were compared. General observations from the study: Malignant tumors reportedly showed significantly higher TCR beta diversity than benign nodules in both blood and tumor.

The sample holds many counts of this clone. The target antigen is unknown. TCRdb re-called the PCR reads via MiXCR. The data contain roughly 64,000 clones, about 4% of them singletons. Germline V gene sequence: CDR1 GTSNPN, CDR2 SVGIG (reference sequence). The ends lost 4 bases at V and 3 bases at J; junction bases unmatched: 3. The CDR3 runs 12 residues. Thyroid surgery took place with no prior treatment in any patient. The chain joins TRBV30 to TRBJ2-7, with 7 bases fitting TRBD1. Sequenced material: blood. This TCR came from a female donor with papillary thyroid cancer or a benign thyroid nodule (not recorded which). Some clones in this sample may be carry-over from other donors' samples. The CDR3 DNA reads TGTGCCTGGAACCCAGGGGGCTACGAGCAGTACTTC. It encodes CAWNPGGYEQYF.